This TCR beta chain was captured in a study of tumor and adjacent non-tumor tissue in lung cancer (dated by TCRdb to the late 2010s). Broadly, across the study: Patients with adenocarcinoma (approximately 11), squamous cell carcinoma (2) and small cell lung cancer (1) were included in the cohort. Sequencing produced about 130,000,000 productive TCRbeta reads in total, an average of approximately 4.5 million reads per sample. The study compared bulk TCRbeta repertoires between lung tumor tissue and matched distant non-tumor lung tissue from approximately 14 lung cancer patients. Ages among the approximately 15 patients ranged from about 30 to 85 years, there were ten or so men and 5 women, and disease was at TNM stage I to III. TCRbeta CDR3 sequencing was performed on about 30 paired specimens, with one tumor sample and one normal lung sample collected per patient.

Study-wide conclusions, independent of this receptor: Neither the sequencing platform nor unique molecular identifiers are named or mentioned anywhere in the methods. TCR diversity was significantly higher in younger patients, and greater tumor TCR diversity was associated with shorter overall survival and shorter disease-free survival. Because peripheral blood was not sequenced, the blood TCRbeta repertoires of the lung cancer patients in the study went unexamined. The top 100 clones accounted for a significantly larger cumulative portion of the repertoire in normal lung than in tumor tissue. TCR diversity (inverse Simpson) was significantly higher in tumor than in normal lung tissue (roughly 430 vs 170, P = 0.0075, Mann-Whitney U test). Only about 15 patients were in the cohort, and the authors stated that larger samples and more detailed clinical data are needed.

RNA was extracted from bulk unsorted tissue and checked for quality with a NanoDrop ND-1000 and an Agilent 2100. Newly diagnosed lung cancer patients without prior chemotherapy who had been admitted for thoracic surgery in China between August and November 2014 were enrolled as donors. Patients who had received previous radiotherapy or chemotherapy, or who had another concurrent cancer, were excluded from the study. Surgical tissue pieces of about 1-2.1 cm3 were preserved in RNAlater solution and were kept at -80 degrees C until use. The germline V gene provides CDR1 SGHNT and CDR2 YENEEA. The CDR3 runs 15 residues from the cysteine to the phenylalanine. Kept here is only the CDR3 DNA, which spans 45 bases and is read in frame from base 1. Libraries came from multiplex PCR. Sequenced on an Illumina HiSeq 2500. TCRbeta libraries were built by three rounds of nested PCR using primers (Table S4), following protocols modified from ARM-PCR. Before sequencing, PCR products of 200-500 bp were cut from the gel and purified using the QIAquick gel extraction kit. The paper's data handling went like this. Trimmomatic was used to clean the reads, FLASH was used to merge the reads into complete CDR3 sequences, and MiTCR was used to assign the reads to V(D)J germline segments. VDJtools was used to compute clonal diversity as the inverse Simpson's index. Productive reads were defined as in-frame sequences without a premature stop codon. TCRdb ran its own pipeline on the public reads, namely fastp trimming at Q25 and MiXCR clone calling, and kept in-frame beta chains. For every CDR3 protein sequence, its rows merge into one entry that carries the most common genes and DNA. Here the V and J calls rest on TCRdb's processing, not on the authors' analysis. This sample lists some 99,000 distinct CDR3 sequences; around 75% were detected once. In total, the top ten clones hold 37% of the sample.

A note on this clonotype: There is no known antigen for this receptor. At one of its ends the junction is not consistent with the germline gene, which may arise from a read error.

This clonotype was obtained from a woman aged 55-70 years with non-small cell lung cancer. Sequenced input: lung tumor tissue. The chain joins TRBV11-3 to TRBJ2-3; the D region possibly corresponds to TRBD2 (6 bases align). The CDR3 protein: CVSRPAGQGGLTQYF. The nucleotide sequence reads as follows: TGTGTCAGCAGACCCGCCGGGCAGGGAGGTCTTACGCAGTATTTT.